This T cell receptor (beta chain) was observed in a study of shared clonotypes between healthy human individuals. Study-level background: The cohort comprised a couple of women and a few men. Their ages spanned 18 to 49 years.

The ends were cut back, 1 base at V and 4 bases at J, with 7 bases in the middle. The CDR3 spans 13 residues. The V gene's germline CDR1 is SGDLS and CDR2 YYNGEE. This was a deep-level run. In the study's own analysis: From ImmunoSEQ came sequences covering only the junction and carrying no quality scores, so filtering differed. Generated by immunoSEQ multiplex PCR, the TCRdb table keeps only in-frame clones and is missing some. Clone size and V and J calls were adopted from that table, with D and trimming inferred from the DNA. This table has approximately 2.3 million clones, 80% to 95% appearing once. A remark on this clone: Its cognate antigen is unknown.

Notes on the study in general: It was the non-shared clonotypes that had lower generation probabilities than clonotypes shared by all four donors.

The source of this sequence is a man in his late teens or twenties in good health. Some clones in this sample may be carry-over from other donors' samples. This chain joins TRBV9 and TRBJ2-3; D is uncertain. The specimen sequenced was naive CD4+ T cells from PBMCs. Stated subset: CD45RA+ positively selected. CDR3 DNA: TGTGCCAGCAGCGTATATACCCCAGATACGCAGTATTTT. Translation gives CASSVYTPDTQYF.